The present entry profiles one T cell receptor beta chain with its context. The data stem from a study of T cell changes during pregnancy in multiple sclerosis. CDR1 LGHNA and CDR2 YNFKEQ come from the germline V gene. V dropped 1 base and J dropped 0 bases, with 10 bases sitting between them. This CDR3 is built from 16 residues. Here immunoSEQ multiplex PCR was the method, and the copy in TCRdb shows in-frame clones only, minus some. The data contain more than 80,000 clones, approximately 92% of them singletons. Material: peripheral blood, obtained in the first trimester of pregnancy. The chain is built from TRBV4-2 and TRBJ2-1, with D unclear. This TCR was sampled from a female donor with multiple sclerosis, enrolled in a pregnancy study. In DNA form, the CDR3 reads TGTGCCAGCAGCCAAGCGGTTCGGTTCTCCTACAATGAGCAGTTCTTC. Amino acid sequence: CASSQAVRFSYNEQFF.